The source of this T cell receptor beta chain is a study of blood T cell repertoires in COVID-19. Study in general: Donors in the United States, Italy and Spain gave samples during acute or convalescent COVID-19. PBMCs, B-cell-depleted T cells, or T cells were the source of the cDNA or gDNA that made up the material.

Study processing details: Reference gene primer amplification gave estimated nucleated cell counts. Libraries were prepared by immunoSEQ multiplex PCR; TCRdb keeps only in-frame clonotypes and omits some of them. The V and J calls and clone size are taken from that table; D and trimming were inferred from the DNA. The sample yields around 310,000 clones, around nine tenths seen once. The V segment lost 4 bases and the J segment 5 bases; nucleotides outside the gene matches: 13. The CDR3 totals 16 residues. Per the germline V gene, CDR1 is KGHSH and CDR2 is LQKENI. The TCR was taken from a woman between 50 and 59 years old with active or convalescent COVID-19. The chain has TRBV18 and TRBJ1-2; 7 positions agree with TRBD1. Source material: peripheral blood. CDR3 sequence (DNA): TGTGCCAGCTCACAAGTAGCCGGGACAGAATCTTATGGCTACACCTTC. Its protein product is CASSQVAGTESYGYTF.